The clone carrying this T cell receptor (beta chain) was counted a single time. This entry is derived from a study of control samples from healthy donors and cancer patients. Produced via immunoSEQ multiplex PCR; TCRdb's table is partial and in-frame only. The sample yields 130,000 or so clones, around 93% seen once. Looked up from germline, CDR1 is SNHLY and CDR2 is FYNNEI. The length of the CDR3 is 15 residues. The germline V and J ends were trimmed by 4 bases and 3 bases, with 13 bases remaining between them. The V gene is TRBV2, the J gene TRBJ1-3; D not resolved. Sequenced material: blood. The clonotype originates from a woman in her 50s in good health. In nucleotides, the CDR3 is TGTGCCAGCAGTGCCGGCCGAGACTATGGAAACACCATATATTTT. Its protein is CASSAGRDYGNTIYF.